These 31 T cell receptor beta chains were sequenced from one sample in a study of blood T cell repertoires in COVID-19 (TCRdb year 2020). Libraries were constructed by the immunoSEQ multiplex PCR assay. Not all clones reach the TCRdb copy of this immuneACCESS table, which keeps in-frame sequences only. Checked studies attribute under half of the gap to unresolved V genes and leave the rest unexplained. The sample table records about 61,000 clones; around 87% of these occur just once. The ten most abundant clones make up over 6.5% of the sample. Sequencing was performed on peripheral blood. Receptor source: a man aged 60-69 years with acute or convalescent COVID-19.

Here the CDR3 DNA reads TGCAGCGTTGAAGATATTATAGGACAGGGAAACACTGAAGCTTTCTTT. This encodes CSVEDIIGQGNTEAFF. This sequence joins TRBV29-1 and TRBJ1-1; 8 nucleotides line up with TRBD1. This CDR3 has 16 amino acids. Germline V gene sequence: CDR1 SQVTM, CDR2 ANQGSEA. The trim removed 0 bases at V and 2 bases at J, leaving 8 bases unmatched.

The chain joins TRBV4-1 to TRBJ1-1, with TRBD1 as a possible D gene (5 bases). CDR1 MGHRA and CDR2 YSYEKL come from the germline V gene. The CDR3 sequence is 13 residues long. The V gene lost 2 bases and the J gene lost 7 bases, with 11 bases spanning the gap. This chain's CDR3 is CASSQTGTFEAFF. The CDR3 DNA is TGCGCCAGCAGCCAAACAGGAACGTTTGAAGCTTTCTTT.

V usage is TRBV10-2 and J usage is TRBJ2-2, with D perhaps matching TRBD2 (5 bases). The germline CDR1 and CDR2 sequences are WSHSY and SAAADI. The V end lost 6 bases, the J end lost 0 bases, and 11 bases lay between the germline ends. The CDR3 sequence is 15 residues long. The CDR3 DNA follows: TGCGCCAGCAGGAGGGAGACTACGAACACCGGGGAGCTGTTTTTT. Its protein is CASRRETTNTGELFF.

The chain links TRBV6-2 or TRBV6-3 to TRBJ2-3, with a possible D match to TRBD2 (6 bases). Germline-derived CDR1 and CDR2 are MNHEY and SVGEGT. The CDR3 extends over 14 amino acids. V was trimmed by 5 bases and J by 1 base, leaving 10 bases between them. Written as DNA, the CDR3 is TGTGCCAGCAGTATATGGGAGGGCACAGATACGCAGTATTTT. Amino acids: CASSIWEGTDTQYF.

CDR3 nucleotide sequence: TGTGCCTGGAGTTTCCGACAGGGGGCTAAATGGCAGCCCCAGCATTTT. Its translation is CAWSFRQGAKWQPQHF. This chain links TRBV30 with TRBJ1-5; 10 bases are shared with TRBD1. J gave up 7 bases and V 2 bases, and 11 bases lay outside the gene matches. Germline V lookup: CDR1 GTSNPN, CDR2 SVGIG (reference sequence). This CDR3 is 16 amino acids long.

The gene calls are TRBV19 and TRBJ1-1; D is uncertain. Germline V gene data show CDR1 as LNHDA and CDR2 as SQIVND (reference sequence). The CDR3 sequence is 12 residues long. V shed 5 bases and J shed 6 bases, with 10 bases lying between them. The CDR3 nucleotides are TGTGCCAGTAGTCAACGGGTGTCTGAAGCTTTCTTT. It is translated as CASSQRVSEAFF.

V is TRBV18 and J is TRBJ1-1; no definite D call. Looked up from germline, CDR1 is KGHSH and CDR2 is LQKENI. CDR3 length equals 13 residues. Trimming took 3 bases from V and 5 from J, leaving 10 bases between them. The CDR3: CASSPDDLTEAFF. The DNA of the CDR3 is TGTGCCAGCTCACCCGACGACTTAACTGAAGCTTTCTTT.

This chain links TRBV29-1 with TRBJ2-1; TRBD2 might be the D (6 bases). The CDR3 runs 14 residues. Germline V CDR1 and CDR2: SQVTM, ANQGSEA. The germline V and J ends were trimmed by 3 bases and 7 bases, with 16 bases remaining between them. The CDR3 loop reads CSVDMWGGENEQFF. CDR3 sequence (DNA): TGCAGCGTTGATATGTGGGGAGGAGAAAATGAGCAGTTCTTC.

The V and J genes are TRBV4-3 and TRBJ2-1; 10 bases map to TRBD2. J was trimmed by 2 bases and V by 3 bases; bases with no gene match: 10. The V gene's germline CDR1 is LGHNA and CDR2 YSLEER. The CDR3 is made up of 18 amino acids. CDR3 nucleotides: TGCGCCAGCAGCCAGGACCCTTCCGGGACTAGCGCCTACAATGAGCAGTTCTTC. The encoded protein is CASSQDPSGTSAYNEQFF.

The count of this clone is one. The V and J genes are TRBV3-1 (or the pseudogene TRBV3-2) and TRBJ1-1; D is possibly TRBD1 (5 bases). CDR1 is LGHDT, CDR2 YNNKEL, per germline (reference sequence). Trimming removed 2 bases from V and 1 base from J, with 11 bases in between. The CDR3 covers 15 residues. CDR3 DNA: TGTGCCAGCAGCCAACTTATGGGGGGGAACACTGAAGCTTTCTTT. Amino acids: CASSQLMGGNTEAFF.

This clone is a singleton in its sample. This chain joins TRBV6-5 and TRBJ1-5; D remains ambiguous. This CDR3 region has 12 residues. V lost 0 bases and J 9 bases, leaving 6 bases between the germline ends. Per germline, CDR1 MNHEY and CDR2 SVGAGI. This CDR3 reads CASSYSRGPQHF. CDR3 bases: TGTGCCAGCAGTTACTCCCGGGGGCCCCAGCATTTT.

The sample holds a few counts of this clone. The chain uses TRBV9 and TRBJ2-2, with TRBD1 matching over 12 bases. From germline, CDR1 is SGDLS and CDR2 YYNGEE. The V gene end was trimmed by 2 bases and the J gene end by 3 bases; junction bases not matched to a gene: 2. This CDR3 region has 16 residues. The CDR3 DNA follows: TGTGCCAGCAGCGTGGGACAGGGGGCCGACACCGGGGAGCTGTTTTTT. Protein: CASSVGQGADTGELFF.

The chain combines TRBV29-1 with TRBJ1-2, with 10 bases identical to TRBD1. Germline trimming cut 5 bases from V and 0 bases from J; bases unmatched to any gene: 6. Germline CDR1 is SQVTM and CDR2 is ANQGSEA. This CDR3 is built from 15 residues. The CDR3 here is CSVTDRGLANYGYTF. The CDR3 DNA reads as TGCAGCGTTACGGACAGGGGGTTAGCTAACTATGGCTACACCTTC. Full variable domain (rest looked up from reference TRBV29-1 and TRBJ1-2): SAVISQKPSRDICQRGTSLTIQCQVDSQVTMMFWYRQQPGQSLTLIATANQGSEATYESGFVIDKFPISRPNLTFSTLTVSNMSPEDSSIYLCSVTDRGLANYGYTFGSGTRLTVV.

The chain couples TRBV4-1 to TRBJ1-4; no clear D. The CDR3 has 17 residues. CDR1 is MGHRA, CDR2 YSYEKL, per germline. V dropped 0 bases and J dropped 3 bases, with 14 bases sitting between them. CDR3 loop: CASSQDASGLANEKLFF. The DNA for the CDR3 is TGCGCCAGCAGCCAAGACGCGAGCGGTTTGGCTAATGAAAAACTGTTTTTT.

This chain connects TRBV30 to TRBJ1-4; TRBD1 is a possible D gene (5 bases). The CDR3 is 14 amino acids. Per the germline V gene, CDR1 is GTSNPN and CDR2 is SVGIG (reference sequence). V was shortened by 8 bases and J by 2 bases, with 15 bases between the two germline ends. The CDR3 DNA reads as TGTGCCATAGGGCAGGGAACGACTAATGAAAAACTGTTTTTT. It is translated as CAIGQGTTNEKLFF. Full variable domain (remainder filled in from reference TRBV30 and TRBJ1-4): SQTIHQWPATLVQPVGSPLSLECTVEGTSNPNLYWYRQAAGRGLQLLFYSVGIGQISSEVPQNLSASRPQDRQFILSSKKLLLSDSGFYLCAIGQGTTNEKLFFGSGTQLSVL.

V gene TRBV18 combines with J gene TRBJ2-4, with TRBD1 matching 12 bases. This CDR3 comprises 16 residues. Trimming removed 4 bases from V and 2 bases from J; junction bases left unmatched: 3. Looked up from germline, CDR1 is KGHSH and CDR2 is LQKENI. The CDR3 loop reads CASSLGQGASKNIQYF. In DNA form, the CDR3 reads TGTGCCAGCTCACTGGGACAGGGGGCGTCCAAAAACATTCAGTACTTC. Looking up the rest from reference TRBV18 and TRBJ2-4 gives the full variable domain: NAGVMQNPRHLVRRRGQEARLRCSPMKGHSHVYWYRQLPEEGLKFMVYLQKENIIDESGMPKERFSAEFPKEGPSILRIQQVVRGDSAAYFCASSLGQGASKNIQYFGAGTRLSVL.

The rearrangement links TRBV7-2 to TRBJ2-3; 8 bases map to TRBD2. Germline CDR1 SGHTA, CDR2 FQGNSA. The CDR3 runs 16 residues. Trimming took 5 bases from V and 2 from J; bases not matched to a gene: 9. The CDR3 loop reads CASSLWGRGVTDTQYF. CDR3 sequence (DNA): TGTGCCAGCAGCCTGTGGGGGCGGGGGGTCACAGATACGCAGTATTTT.

This chain uses TRBV13 with TRBJ1-1, with 9 bases that match TRBD1. Germline lookup yields CDR1 PRHDT and CDR2 FYEKMQ (reference sequence). The CDR3 is 15 residues long. The ends lost 5 bases at V and 11 bases at J; junction bases unmatched: 15. CDR3 region: CASSETGGAEKWAFF. The CDR3 nucleotides read TGTGCCAGCAGCGAAACAGGGGGCGCGGAAAAGTGGGCTTTCTTT.

V is TRBV19 and J is TRBJ1-1, with a possible D match to TRBD1 (6 bases). Between the trimmed V and J ends, which lost 8 bases and 4 bases, there was a span of 14 bases. Germline V CDR1 and CDR2: LNHDA, SQIVND (reference sequence). The CDR3 spans 13 residues. CDR3 in amino acids: CASEYLGGTEAFF. In DNA, the CDR3 is TGTGCCAGTGAGTACTTAGGGGGCACTGAAGCTTTCTTT.

V gene TRBV24-1 combines with J gene TRBJ2-7; 9 positions agree with TRBD1. Trimming at V came to 3 bases and at J to 2 bases, leaving 4 bases not matched to a gene. Germline CDR1 reads KGHDR; CDR2 reads SFDVKD. The CDR3 totals 15 residues. CDR3 residues: CATSDHNRGPYEQYF. The DNA for the CDR3 is TGTGCCACCAGTGATCATAACAGGGGGCCCTACGAGCAGTACTTC.

V gene TRBV19 combines with J gene TRBJ1-5; 10 bases align to TRBD1. After removal of 5 bases from V and 4 bases from J, the junction contained 5 bases not matched to a gene. The CDR3 contains 15 residues. Germline CDR1 and CDR2: LNHDA and SQIVND (reference sequence). CDR3 nucleotides: TGTGCCAGTAGTTCAAGACAGGGGGCAAATCAGCCCCAGCATTTT. Translating gives CASSSRQGANQPQHF. Variable domain in full (rest from reference TRBV19 and TRBJ1-5): DGGITQSPKYLFRKEGQNVTLSCEQNLNHDAMYWYRQDPGQGLRLIYYSQIVNDFQKGDIAEGYSVSREKKESFPLTVTSAQKNPTAFYLCASSSRQGANQPQHFGDGTRLSIL.

This chain links TRBV11-2 with TRBJ1-1; D gene unclear. Trimming took off 1 base at V and 4 bases at J, with 10 bases between the two ends. CDR1 and CDR2 from the germline V gene are SGHAT and FQNNGV. CDR3 length equals 14 residues. Written as DNA, the CDR3 is TGTGCCAGCAGCTTAGTGGTCAGGTCCACTGAAGCTTTCTTT. This gives the protein CASSLVVRSTEAFF.

V gene TRBV5-6 combines with J gene TRBJ2-1; the D is unclear. CDR3 length equals 13 residues. From germline, CDR1 is SGHDT and CDR2 YYEEEE. Deletions cut 5 bases from V and 11 bases from J, with 17 bases between. For the CDR3, the DNA is TGTGCCAGCAGTTTTGACATACGAGCCCAGCAGTTCTTC. This gives the protein CASSFDIRAQQFF.

This clone appeared a few times. The chain carries TRBV15 and TRBJ2-7, with D hard to call. Germline loops: CDR1 LNHNV, CDR2 YYDKDF (reference sequence). The ends were cut back, 1 base at V and 4 bases at J, with 14 bases in the middle. This CDR3 is built from 15 residues. The CDR3 loop is CATSRAYSISYEQYF. CDR3 DNA sequence: TGTGCCACCAGCAGAGCTTACAGCATTAGTTACGAGCAGTACTTC.

The V gene is TRBV10-2, the J gene TRBJ1-5, with 7 bases aligning to TRBD1. V was clipped by 5 bases and J by 5 bases; unmatched bases: 3. The CDR3 is 13 residues long. Germline V gene sequence: CDR1 WSHSY, CDR2 SAAADI. The CDR3 loop reads CASSSQGDQPQHF. CDR3 in DNA: TGCGCCAGCAGTAGCCAGGGGGATCAGCCCCAGCATTTT.

The rearrangement links TRBV27 to TRBJ2-3; 7 bases line up with TRBD1. Germline CDR1 is MNHEY and CDR2 is SMNVEV (reference sequence). This CDR3 region has 15 residues. V gave up 3 bases and J gave up 0 bases; unmatched junction bases: 3. CDR3 protein: CASSLRGQSTDTQYF. The CDR3 bases are TGTGCCAGCAGTTTGAGGGGACAGAGCACAGATACGCAGTATTTT.

This clone was recorded only once. The chain combines TRBV6-2 or TRBV6-3 with TRBJ1-2; 11 nucleotides align to TRBD1. J lost 4 bases, V lost 6 bases, and 10 bases had no gene match. Germline CDR1 is MNHEY and CDR2 is SVGEGT. The CDR3 length is 16 residues. The CDR3: CASSLPGQGEIYGYTF. CDR3 coding DNA: TGTGCCAGCAGCCTACCGGGACAGGGGGAAATCTATGGCTACACCTTC.

V gene TRBV5-6 combines with J gene TRBJ1-1, with D perhaps TRBD1 (6 bases). Per the germline V gene, CDR1 is SGHDT and CDR2 is YYEEEE. Trimming shortened V by 5 bases and J by 3 bases, and 23 bases separated the two germline ends. CDR3 length equals 17 residues. CDR3 DNA: TGTGCCAGCAGTTACGTAGCTCGGCCGGGACACGACACTGAAGCTTTCTTT. Translated: CASSYVARPGHDTEAFF. The complete variable domain, with remaining parts taken from reference TRBV5-6 and TRBJ1-1, reads DAGVTQSPTHLIKTRGQQVTLRCSPKSGHDTVSWYQQALGQGPQFIFQYYEEEERQRGNFPDRFSGHQFPNYSSELNVNALLLGDSALYLCASSYVARPGHDTEAFFGQGTRLTVV.

This clone was seen a handful of times. The V call is TRBV7-9, the J call TRBJ2-3, with D hard to call. V lost 3 bases, J lost 0 bases, and 7 bases lay in between. CDR3 length: 14 amino acids. Germline CDR1 and CDR2: SEHNR and FQNEAQ (reference sequence). The CDR3 is CASSLQVSTDTQYF. CDR3 DNA: TGTGCCAGCAGCTTGCAGGTTAGCACAGATACGCAGTATTTT.

The chain carries TRBV7-2 and TRBJ2-5; 10 positions agree with TRBD2. Per germline, CDR1 SGHTA and CDR2 FQGNSA. V gave up 4 bases and J gave up 4 bases; unmatched junction bases: 6. The CDR3 consists of 15 residues. The CDR3 nucleotides read TGTGCCAGCAGCTATAGCGGGGGGCCTGGAGAGACCCAGTACTTC. Residues: CASSYSGGPGETQYF. Drawing the rest from reference TRBV7-2 and TRBJ2-5, the complete variable domain is GAGVSQSPSNKVTEKGKDVELRCDPISGHTALYWYRQSLGQGLEFLIYFQGNSAPDKSGLPSDRFSAERTGGSVSTLTIQRTQQEDSAVYLCASSYSGGPGETQYFGPGTRLLVL.

The chain links TRBV7-9 to TRBJ2-3; 7 bases are shared with TRBD1. Germline CDR1 reads SEHNR; CDR2 reads FQNEAQ (reference sequence). The CDR3 has 16 amino acids. The ends lost 1 base at V and 4 bases at J; junction bases unmatched: 8. CDR3 loop: CASSLGTGGRADTQYF. The CDR3, as DNA: TGTGCCAGCAGCTTAGGGACAGGCGGGCGGGCAGATACGCAGTATTTT.